Presented here are 19 T cell receptor beta chains from one specimen sequenced in a study of blood T cell repertoires in COVID-19 (dated by TCRdb to about 2020). Preparation of the library involved the immunoSEQ multiplex PCR assay. The clones in this table, taken by TCRdb from immuneACCESS, are in-frame only. Not every clone is retained; where verified, under half of the shortfall comes from an unresolved V gene, and the cause of the rest is unknown. The sample table records approximately 86,000 clones; 80% of these occur just once. About a tenth of the sample is taken by the ten largest. Sequenced material: peripheral blood. All receptors derive from a woman in her 70s with acute or convalescent COVID-19.

The chain has TRBV28 and TRBJ2-5; TRBD2 agrees at 8 bases. Germline values: CDR1 MDHEN, CDR2 SYDVKM. J gave up 4 bases and V 5 bases, and 9 bases lay outside the gene matches. There are 15 residues in the CDR3. CDR3 loop: CASSPHGGGRETQYF. The CDR3 nucleotides are TGTGCCAGCAGTCCCCACGGGGGGGGACGAGAGACCCAGTACTTC.

This clone was observed a few times. The chain recombines TRBV9 with TRBJ2-3, with D possibly TRBD2 on 6 matching bases. Germline CDR1 and CDR2: SGDLS and YYNGEE. The CDR3 loop spans 16 amino acids. V lost 0 bases and J lost 0, with 11 bases in between. CDR3 DNA sequence: TGTGCCAGCAGCGTAGAGGCAGGAGGGAGCACAGATACGCAGTATTTT. Translation gives CASSVEAGGSTDTQYF.

V is TRBV6-1 and J is TRBJ2-2; 9 nucleotides agree with TRBD2. The CDR3 runs 19 residues. Germline V lookup: CDR1 MNHNS, CDR2 SASEGT. After removal of 2 bases from V and 4 bases from J, the junction contained 14 bases not matched to a gene. The CDR3 sequence is CASSENRGLALVGTGELFF. Here the CDR3 DNA reads TGTGCCAGCAGTGAAAATAGGGGACTAGCATTAGTGGGCACCGGGGAGCTGTTTTTT.

J is TRBJ1-2 and V is TRBV10-3, with TRBD1 matching over 7 bases. Per germline, CDR1 ENHRY and CDR2 SYGVKD. There are 13 residues in the CDR3. Unmatched junction bases numbered 0, after V lost 2 bases and J lost 3 bases. Here the CDR3 reads CAISEGTDYGYTF. DNA of the CDR3: TGTGCCATCAGTGAGGGGACAGACTATGGCTACACCTTC.

This clone is a singleton in its sample. V usage is TRBV2 and J usage is TRBJ2-2, with D possibly matching TRBD2 (5 bases). Trimming removed 3 bases from V and 0 bases from J, with 8 bases in between. The CDR3 spans 15 residues. CDR1 SNHLY and CDR2 FYNNEI come from the germline V gene. The chain's CDR3 is CASSDVGANTGELFF. In DNA form, the CDR3 reads TGTGCCAGCAGTGATGTGGGAGCGAACACCGGGGAGCTGTTTTTT.

The chain links TRBV11-3 to TRBJ2-1, with 7 bases that match TRBD2. J was trimmed by 2 bases and V by 5 bases; bases with no gene match: 6. Germline V gene data show CDR1 as SGHNT and CDR2 as YENEEA. There are 15 residues in the CDR3. DNA of the CDR3: TGTGCCAGCAGCGCTAGCGGAGAAGCCTACAATGAGCAGTTCTTC. Translating it yields CASSASGEAYNEQFF. Full variable domain (remainder filled in from reference TRBV11-3 and TRBJ2-1): EAGVVQSPRYKIIEKKQPVAFWCNPISGHNTLYWYLQNLGQGPELLIRYENEEAVDDSQLPKDRFSAERLKGVDSTLKIQPAELGDSAVYLCASSASGEAYNEQFFGPGTRLTVL.

The gene calls are TRBV11-1 and TRBJ2-7; weak D call: TRBD2 (6 bases). The CDR3 is made up of 15 amino acids. V was clipped by 0 bases and J by 0 bases, with 9 bases between them. Germline assignment: CDR1 SGHAT and CDR2 FQDESV (reference sequence). CDR3 nucleotides: TGTGCCAGCAGCTTAGCGGGAGGCACCTCCTACGAGCAGTACTTC. It translates to CASSLAGGTSYEQYF. The full variable domain, with the rest looked up from reference TRBV11-1 and TRBJ2-7, is EAEVAQSPRYKITEKSQAVAFWCDPISGHATLYWYRQILGQGPELLVQFQDESVVDDSQLPKDRFSAERLKGVDSTLKIQPAELGDSAMYLCASSLAGGTSYEQYFGPGTRLTVT.

The rearrangement uses TRBV4-3 and TRBJ1-2; tentatively, D is TRBD1 (5 bases). The CDR3 consists of 15 residues. V lost 4 bases to trimming and J lost 5 bases, with 17 bases between them. Germline loops: CDR1 LGHNA, CDR2 YSLEER. This chain's CDR3 is CASSRAHGTEYGYTF. Here the CDR3 DNA reads TGCGCCAGCAGCCGCGCTCACGGGACTGAGTATGGCTACACCTTC.

J is TRBJ1-2 and V is TRBV13; 10 bases are shared with TRBD1. The CDR3 sequence is 16 residues long. The junction had 6 bases not matched to a gene; V was cut back by 2 bases and J by 3 bases. The germline gives CDR1 PRHDT, CDR2 FYEKMQ (reference sequence). CDR3 nucleotides: TGTGCCAGCAGCTTATCGGGGACAGGGGCTGACTATGGCTACACCTTC. It specifies CASSLSGTGADYGYTF. Full variable domain (outside the CDR3, taken from reference TRBV13 and TRBJ1-2): AAGVIQSPRHLIKEKRETATLKCYPIPRHDTVYWYQQGPGQDPQFLISFYEKMQSDKGSIPDRFSAQQFSDYHSELNMSSLELGDSALYFCASSLSGTGADYGYTFGSGTRLTVV.

The chain links TRBV5-4 to TRBJ1-2; D is possibly TRBD1 (6 bases). Trimming shortened V by 4 bases and J by 3 bases, and 13 bases separated the two germline ends. CDR1 and CDR2 (germline): SGHNT, YYREEE (reference sequence). There are 14 residues in the CDR3. The CDR3 DNA is TGTGCCAGCAGCCCCCTTGGGACATACTATGGCTACACCTTC. The encoded protein is CASSPLGTYYGYTF. The whole variable domain, remainder taken from reference TRBV5-4 and TRBJ1-2, is ETGVTQSPTHLIKTRGQQVTLRCSSQSGHNTVSWYQQALGQGPQFIFQYYREEENGRGNFPPRFSGLQFPNYSSELNVNALELDDSALYLCASSPLGTYYGYTFGSGTRLTVV.

The J gene is TRBJ2-3, the V gene TRBV4-1, with D tentatively TRBD2 (7 bases). The CDR3 consists of 15 residues. The V gene lost 3 bases and the J gene lost 3 bases, with 13 bases spanning the gap. Germline values: CDR1 MGHRA, CDR2 YSYEKL. CDR3 sequence: CASSQLEGGTDTQYF. CDR3 DNA: TGCGCCAGCAGCCAGCTAGAGGGGGGGACAGATACGCAGTATTTT.

V is TRBV7-2 and J is TRBJ2-6, with D perhaps TRBD1 (6 bases). The length of the CDR3 is 19 residues. With 5 bases removed from V and 3 bases from J, the gap between germline ends came to 23 bases. The germline gives CDR1 SGHTA, CDR2 FQGNSA. CDR3 DNA: TGTGCCAGCAGCGCAAAGACCAGGGGCCGTATTGATGGGGCCAACGTCCTGACTTTC. Amino acids: CASSAKTRGRIDGANVLTF. Full variable domain (outside the CDR3, taken from reference TRBV7-2 and TRBJ2-6): GAGVSQSPSNKVTEKGKDVELRCDPISGHTALYWYRQSLGQGLEFLIYFQGNSAPDKSGLPSDRFSAERTGGSVSTLTIQRTQQEDSAVYLCASSAKTRGRIDGANVLTFGAGSRLTVL.

This chain joins TRBV6-2 or TRBV6-3 and TRBJ1-5, with D perhaps matching TRBD1 (6 bases). The CDR3 length is 15 residues. Germline V lookup: CDR1 MNHEY, CDR2 SVGEGT. Trimming took off 4 bases at V and 2 bases at J, with 12 bases between the two ends. CDR3 region: CASSSTNRGNQPQHF. DNA for the CDR3: TGTGCCAGCAGTTCTACTAACAGGGGCAATCAGCCCCAGCATTTT.

The genes are TRBV24-1 and TRBJ2-3; 9 nucleotides match TRBD1. After removal of 8 bases from V and 3 bases from J, the junction contained 14 bases not matched to a gene. This CDR3 comprises 17 residues. Germline CDR1 KGHDR, CDR2 SFDVKD. The CDR3 nucleotides read TGTGCCACCAAAAATTTTTCGGACAGGGGAAGGACAGATACGCAGTATTTT. It specifies CATKNFSDRGRTDTQYF.

The chain combines TRBV5-1 with TRBJ2-1; 7 positions match TRBD2. Germline V gives CDR1 SGHRS, CDR2 YFSETQ. Germline trimming cut 0 bases from V and 5 bases from J; bases unmatched to any gene: 5. This CDR3 spans 15 amino acids. Here the CDR3 DNA reads TGCGCCAGCAGCTTGGTTGCTAGCGGACACAATGAGCAGTTCTTC. Protein: CASSLVASGHNEQFF.

V is TRBV3-1 (or the pseudogene TRBV3-2) and J is TRBJ2-2, with 8 positions matching TRBD1. Germline CDR1 LGHDT, CDR2 YNNKEL (reference sequence). J lost 4 bases, V lost 0 bases, and 7 bases had no gene match. This CDR3 has 17 residues. CDR3 loop: CASSQDRWTGTTGELFF. CDR3 bases: TGTGCCAGCAGCCAAGATAGATGGACAGGGACCACCGGGGAGCTGTTTTTT.

The chain carries TRBV19 and TRBJ1-2; 8 bases line up with TRBD1. In germline, CDR1 is LNHDA, CDR2 SQIVND (reference sequence). V gave up 4 bases and J gave up 2 bases; unmatched junction bases: 3. This CDR3 spans 14 amino acids. The CDR3 loop is CASSSRDRNYGYTF. The CDR3 region has the DNA TGTGCCAGTAGTAGCCGGGACAGGAACTATGGCTACACCTTC.

V is TRBV6-5 and J is TRBJ2-2; perhaps TRBD1 as D (6 bases). V gave up 6 bases and J gave up 7 bases, with 15 bases separating them. CDR1 is MNHEY, CDR2 SVGAGI, per germline. This CDR3 spans 14 amino acids. The CDR3 bases are TGTGCCAGCAGGGTACAGGGATGGAACGGGGAGCTGTTTTTT. Amino acid sequence: CASRVQGWNGELFF.

With respect to this clone: Relative to the germline gene, one junction end is altered; a read error may explain this. The V and J genes are TRBV2 and TRBJ2-4, with 9 bases matching TRBD2. The CDR3 has 16 residues. In germline, CDR1 is SNHLY, CDR2 FYNNEI. The CDR3 DNA is TGTGCCAGCAGAGAAGGACTAGCGATAGCCAAAAACATTCAGTACTTC. Its translation: CASREGLAIAKNIQYF.